This entry concerns a single T cell receptor beta chain. The method was immunoSEQ multiplex PCR; TCRdb's version includes in-frame clones alone and lacks a portion of them. The profile shows roughly 330,000 clones, approximately 74% of them singletons. This sample was taken from a study of shared clonotypes between healthy human individuals. V was shortened by 3 bases and J by 3 bases, with 9 bases between the two germline ends. The CDR3 is made up of 14 amino acids. Germline CDR1 reads MNHNS; CDR2 reads SASEGT. Every contributor of samples was a Caucasian grown-up residing in Nashville, Tennessee. This chain connects TRBV6-1 to TRBJ1-5; D remains ambiguous. The sequenced sample consisted of memory CD4+ T cells sorted from blood. Subset meaning: CD45RA-negative fraction. The source of this sequence is a man aged 25-45 years in good health. CDR3 in DNA: TGTGCCAGCAGTGAGTCAAACTTCAATCAGCCCCAGCATTTT. It is translated as CASSESNFNQPQHF.